These T cell receptor beta chains were read from a single sample in a study of blood T cell repertoires in COVID-19. Only in-frame clones appear in the TCRdb table, and some are missing; sequencing was by immunoSEQ multiplex PCR. Of hundreds of thousands of clones detected, roughly 89% appear once; the ten largest clones hold more than 3%. Sequencing used peripheral blood. These receptors were taken from a woman aged 18-30 years who had recovered from COVID-19. Both conserved end residues are part of each CDR3. The D gene is left open where the match is weak. A row's size may be missing; if present it is once, few, many or a size class.

J	size	length	V	D	DNA	CDR3
TRBJ2-1	NA	14	TRBV4-1	NA	TGCGCCAGCAGCCAAGGGCTAGTATCGAATGAGCAGTTCTTC	CASSQGLVSNEQFF
TRBJ2-1	NA	14	TRBV29-1	TRBD2	TGCAGCGTGATGCTAGCGGGAGGGCGAAATGAGCAGTTCTTC	CSVMLAGGRNEQFF
TRBJ1-2	NA	14	TRBV5-6	NA	TGTGCCAGCAGCCAACCCGACAGGAACTATGGCTACACCTTC	CASSQPDRNYGYTF
TRBJ2-1	once	14	TRBV30	NA	TGTGCCTGGAGTGCAAGATCAGGGTACAATGAGCAGTTCTTC	CAWSARSGYNEQFF
TRBJ1-2	NA	13	TRBV27	TRBD1	TGTGCCAGCAGTTTTGGGACAGGGGCAGGCTACACCTTC	CASSFGTGAGYTF
TRBJ2-3	NA	13	TRBV6-5	NA	TGTGCCAGTCGAGGCTCGGCGGGAGATACGCAGTATTTT	CASRGSAGDTQYF
TRBJ2-5	NA	14	TRBV6-1	TRBD2	TGTGCCAGCAGTGAACTAGCGGGGGCAGAGACCCAGTACTTC	CASSELAGAETQYF
TRBJ1-1	NA	13	TRBV5-1	NA	TGCGCCAGCAGCACGAACAGGAACACTGAAGCTTTCTTT	CASSTNRNTEAFF
TRBJ2-1	few	15	TRBV9	NA	TGTGCCAGCAGCGTAGAGGGAGGTACCTACAATGAGCAGTTCTTC	CASSVEGGTYNEQFF
TRBJ2-3	NA	14	TRBV28	TRBD1	TGTGCCAGCAGGCGACAGGGGGGCACAGATACGCAGTATTTT	CASRRQGGTDTQYF
TRBJ2-1	NA	12	TRBV5-5	NA	TGTGCCAGCACCCCCCATAGCAATGAGCAGTTCTTC	CASTPHSNEQFF
TRBJ2-4	once	14	TRBV4-3	NA	TGCGCCAGCAGCCCTACGGGTCAGGGCTGGGTTCAGTACTTC	CASSPTGQGWVQYF
TRBJ2-5	NA	15	TRBV27	TRBD1	TGTGCCACAATGAGAGCTCCGGGACAGGTGGGGACCCAGTACTTC	CATMRAPGQVGTQYF